The 20 T cell receptor beta chains given below trace back to one sample, sequenced in a study of cytomegalovirus exposure and HLA in healthy donors. Primers included in the PCR were 60 Vbeta and 13 Jbeta primers. Sequencing was performed with immunoSEQ multiplex PCR; in TCRdb, only in-frame clones are kept and a portion is missing. The table records approximately 72,000 clones, around 64% of them present only once. Sequenced sample: PBMCs. The receptors were gathered from a man between 40 and 49 years old in good health and CMV-seropositive.

A note on this clone: Its ends do not fully match the called genes, so a read error is possible. This sequence joins TRBV14 and TRBJ2-7; D is ambiguous. The germline V gene has CDR1 SGHDN and CDR2 FVKESK. The CDR3 consists of 17 residues. CDR3 residues: CASSPCEVWLASCEQYF. CDR3 DNA sequence: TGTGCCAGCAGCCCGTGCGAGGTGTGGTTGGCCTCCTGCGAGCAGTACTTC. Looking up the rest from reference TRBV14 and TRBJ2-7 gives the full variable domain: EAGVTQFPSHSVIEKGQTVTLRCDPISGHDNLYWYRRVMGKEIKFLLHFVKESKQDESGMPNNRFLAERTGGTYSTLKVQPAELEDSGVYFCASSPCEVWLASCEQYFGPGTRLTVT.

This clone occurred once. This sequence joins TRBV30 and TRBJ2-1; 8 bases map to TRBD1. Unmatched junction bases numbered 10, after V lost 6 bases and J lost 6 bases. In germline, CDR1 is GTSNPN, CDR2 SVGIG (reference sequence). The CDR3 runs to 14 residues. CDR3 amino acids: CACTRTGMSNEQFF. In nucleotides, the CDR3 is TGTGCCTGCACCCGGACAGGGATGAGCAATGAGCAGTTCTTC.

This chain joins TRBV7-9 and TRBJ2-7; 7 bases match TRBD1. The CDR3 loop spans 14 amino acids. Germline loops: CDR1 SEHNR, CDR2 FQNEAQ (reference sequence). V shed 4 bases, J shed 6 bases, and the junction held 9 bases outside the gene matches. The CDR3 coding sequence is TGTGCCAGCAGCTACCGGGACGAGGGGGCCGAGCAGTACTTC. Its protein product is CASSYRDEGAEQYF.

This clone was found a few times. The chain combines TRBV7-9 with TRBJ1-4; the D is unclear. Per germline, CDR1 SEHNR and CDR2 FQNEAQ (reference sequence). The V end lost 2 bases, the J end lost 0 bases, and 10 bases lay between the germline ends. This CDR3 comprises 16 residues. DNA for the CDR3: TGTGCCAGCAGCTTAAGGCTAGACCCAACTAATGAAAAACTGTTTTTT. It encodes CASSLRLDPTNEKLFF.

CDR3 region: CASSSYRDTGETEAFF. The CDR3 DNA sequence: TGTGCCAGCAGCTCTTACCGGGACACCGGAGAGACTGAAGCTTTCTTT. The V call is TRBV7-8, the J call TRBJ1-1, with D perhaps TRBD1 (6 bases). The germline gives CDR1 SGHVS, CDR2 FQNEAQ. The CDR3 length is 16 residues. Trimming cost V 4 bases and J 5 bases, with 20 bases left between them.

The chain carries TRBV19 and TRBJ1-5; D unresolved. V was pared by 7 bases and J by 1 base, with 14 bases between. This CDR3 spans 15 amino acids. Germline CDR1 reads LNHDA; CDR2 reads SQIVND (reference sequence). CDR3: CASTPARVSNQPQHF. The CDR3 bases are TGTGCCAGTACCCCGGCGAGGGTAAGCAATCAGCCCCAGCATTTT. The variable domain in full, completed from reference TRBV19 and TRBJ1-5, reads DGGITQSPKYLFRKEGQNVTLSCEQNLNHDAMYWYRQDPGQGLRLIYYSQIVNDFQKGDIAEGYSVSREKKESFPLTVTSAQKNPTAFYLCASTPARVSNQPQHFGDGTRLSIL.

This clone was counted a few times. This chain links TRBV2 with TRBJ1-6; no clear D gene. Germline-derived CDR1 and CDR2 are SNHLY and FYNNEI. Trimming removed 0 bases at V and 5 bases at J, with 14 bases between. The CDR3 consists of 17 residues. The CDR3 DNA reads as TGTGCCAGCAGTGAAGCGCTAGGAGGGTTCGATAATTCACCCCTCCACTTT. Protein sequence: CASSEALGGFDNSPLHF.

The chain employs TRBV6-5 and TRBJ2-6, with 9 nucleotides matching TRBD1. The CDR3 loop spans 15 amino acids. The trim removed 6 bases at V and 4 bases at J, leaving 4 bases unmatched. CDR1 is MNHEY, CDR2 SVGAGI, per germline. CDR3 sequence reads: CASRTGGSGANVLTF. CDR3 coding DNA: TGTGCCAGCAGAACAGGGGGCTCGGGGGCCAACGTCCTGACTTTC.

This sequence joins TRBV5-1 and TRBJ1-4; no clear D gene. Germline CDR1 reads SGHRS; CDR2 reads YFSETQ. V lost 7 bases and J 0 bases, leaving 13 bases between the germline ends. This CDR3 has 15 amino acids. The CDR3 region has the DNA TGCGCCAGCTCCAGGACGGGAGCAACTAATGAAAAACTGTTTTTT. Amino acids: CASSRTGATNEKLFF.

CDR3 sequence (DNA): TGTGCCAGCAAGGAGGGAACCCCTCGTTTGGATGAGCAGTTCTTC. Translation: CASKEGTPRLDEQFF. V is TRBV2 and J is TRBJ2-1; weak D call: TRBD2 (6 bases). V lost 7 bases and J 8 bases, leaving 21 bases between the germline ends. The CDR3 covers 15 residues. The germline V gene has CDR1 SNHLY and CDR2 FYNNEI.

For this clone: At the DNA level, this CDR3 is encoded by other sequences in the same sample as well. This chain joins TRBV11-3 and TRBJ2-7; D gene unclear. The CDR3 is 15 residues long. Germline V gene data show CDR1 as SGHNT and CDR2 as YENEEA. The V end lost 5 bases, the J end lost 2 bases, and 16 bases lay between the germline ends. CDR3 in DNA: TGTGCCAGCAGCCAGAAGGAGAAGGCGGCCTACGAGCAGTACTTC. This codes for CASSQKEKAAYEQYF.

The chain has TRBV11-2 and TRBJ1-4; D is ambiguous. Looked up from germline, CDR1 is SGHAT and CDR2 is FQNNGV. V shed 5 bases and J shed 7 bases, with 17 bases lying between them. The CDR3 is made up of 15 amino acids. CDR3 nucleotides: TGTGCCAGCAGCGAACCCGGGGTCCTCAGTGAAAAACTGTTTTTT. Translating gives CASSEPGVLSEKLFF.

The table lists this clone with a few counts. V gene TRBV28 combines with J gene TRBJ1-4, with a tentative D call TRBD1 (6 bases). Germline CDR1 MDHEN, CDR2 SYDVKM. Trimming shortened V by 8 bases and J by 0 bases, and 16 bases separated the two germline ends. CDR3 length equals 16 residues. In DNA, the CDR3 is TGTGCCAGCGCCCCGGCGGGGGCTGCAACTAATGAAAAACTGTTTTTT. Translation gives CASAPAGAATNEKLFF.

This clone was seen only a few times. In DNA, the CDR3 is TGTGCCAGCAGTTGGGCTCCTCCGGGACAGTTCAACGAGCAGTACTTC. It codes for CASSWAPPGQFNEQYF. This chain joins TRBV6-5 and TRBJ2-5, with TRBD1 matching over 7 bases. The J call may be in error: the DNA end matches TRBJ2-7 better. The germline V gene encodes CDR1 MNHEY and CDR2 SVGAGI. The CDR3 runs 16 residues.

The chain has TRBV19 and TRBJ2-7; TRBD1 might be the D (5 bases). V lost 4 bases and J lost 0, with 13 bases in between. Per germline, CDR1 LNHDA and CDR2 SQIVND (reference sequence). This CDR3 has 15 amino acids. In DNA form, the CDR3 reads TGTGCCAGTAGTACCCTCGGCAGGGACTCCTACGAGCAGTACTTC. It yields the protein CASSTLGRDSYEQYF.

The chain has TRBV2 and TRBJ1-6; possibly TRBD1 for D (6 bases). The germline V gene has CDR1 SNHLY and CDR2 FYNNEI. V lost 7 bases and J 10 bases, leaving 11 bases between the germline ends. The CDR3 covers 12 residues. For the CDR3, the DNA is TGTGCCAGCACCGAGGGGGGGTCACCCCTCCACTTT. This gives the protein CASTEGGSPLHF. Looking up the rest from reference TRBV2 and TRBJ1-6 gives the full variable domain: EPEVTQTPSHQVTQMGQEVILRCVPISNHLYFYWYRQILGQKVEFLVSFYNNEISEKSEIFDDQFSVERPDGSNFTLKIRSTKLEDSAMYFCASTEGGSPLHFGNGTRLTVT.

The chain uses TRBV30 and TRBJ2-1; tentatively, D is TRBD2 (7 bases). Germline V gives CDR1 GTSNPN, CDR2 SVGIG (reference sequence). Trimming stripped 0 bases from V and 3 bases from J, with 15 bases between. The CDR3 is made up of 16 amino acids. The DNA of the CDR3 is TGTGCCTGGAGTGTACGAGGGGGGGGCCGCTACAATGAGCAGTTCTTC. This gives the protein CAWSVRGGGRYNEQFF.

The chain uses TRBV4-1 and TRBJ1-5; D is undetermined. Germline CDR1 is MGHRA and CDR2 is YSYEKL. This CDR3 has 14 amino acids. Trimming took off 2 bases at V and 4 bases at J, with 9 bases between the two ends. The CDR3 nucleotides are TGCGCCAGCAGCCAACCTGGGAGGAATCAGCCCCAGCATTTT. Encoded protein: CASSQPGRNQPQHF.

The V gene is TRBV5-4, the J gene TRBJ2-5, with 12 bases identical to TRBD2. The CDR3 totals 14 residues. After removal of 2 bases from V and 9 bases from J, the junction contained 5 bases not matched to a gene. Germline V gene sequence: CDR1 SGHNT, CDR2 YYREEE (reference sequence). The CDR3 region is CASSFGTSGGPQYF. The CDR3 region has the DNA TGTGCCAGCAGCTTCGGAACTAGCGGGGGGCCCCAGTACTTC. Based on the CDR3 plus reference TRBV5-4 and TRBJ2-5, the full variable domain is ETGVTQSPTHLIKTRGQQVTLRCSSQSGHNTVSWYQQALGQGPQFIFQYYREEENGRGNFPPRFSGLQFPNYSSELNVNALELDDSALYLCASSFGTSGGPQYFGPGTRLLVL.

The chain recombines TRBV9 with TRBJ2-7; TRBD2 might be the D (7 bases). Trimming removed 4 bases from V and 3 bases from J, with 14 bases in between. This CDR3 is built from 14 residues. Germline-derived CDR1 and CDR2 are SGDLS and YYNGEE. The CDR3 DNA reads as TGTGCCAGCAGCCGGGGGGCCGCGGACTACGAGCAGTACTTC. Its protein product is CASSRGAADYEQYF.